This is a list of T cell receptor beta chains from one sample in a study of OX40 agonist ivuxolimab in advanced cancers. Sequenced by immunoSEQ multiplex PCR; TCRdb stores in-frame clones only, minus some. The sample holds nearly 110,000 clones; 91% are singletons and the top ten take approximately 1.1%. Sequences were derived from CD4+ or CD8+ T cells sorted from blood, sampled in a trial of the OX40 agonist ivuxolimab. Every receptor here comes from an adult with an advanced solid tumor such as melanoma, head and neck, liver or kidney cancer. Each CDR3 is given with its conserved first and last residue.

v_call: TRBV11-3; j_call: TRBJ2-2; cdr3_aa: CASSLPQREGARELFF
v_call: TRBV6-6; j_call: TRBJ1-2; cdr3_aa: CASSYQGGSDGYTF
v_call: TRBV7-6; j_call: TRBJ1-5; cdr3_aa: CASSLALNQPQHF
v_call: TRBV14; j_call: TRBJ2-3; cdr3_aa: CASSQRMKANTQYF
v_call: TRBV5-1; j_call: TRBJ2-7; cdr3_aa: CASSLGLAGLSYEQYF
v_call: TRBV7-9; j_call: TRBJ1-1; cdr3_aa: CASSLSPGGGAFF
v_call: TRBV7-2; j_call: TRBJ2-7; cdr3_aa: CASRAQGREQYF
v_call: TRBV15; j_call: TRBJ2-1; cdr3_aa: CATSIGGFNEQFF
v_call: TRBV30; j_call: TRBJ2-5; cdr3_aa: CAWASGFETQYF
v_call: TRBV29-1; j_call: TRBJ1-2; cdr3_aa: CSVSRTTYGYTF
v_call: TRBV4-1; j_call: TRBJ2-1; cdr3_aa: CASSQEDGRLAGTSYNEQFF
v_call: TRBV5-4; j_call: TRBJ2-7; cdr3_aa: CASSLDLAGEQYF
v_call: TRBV5-1; j_call: TRBJ1-1; cdr3_aa: CASSLGGGRNTEAFF
v_call: TRBV28; j_call: TRBJ2-7; cdr3_aa: CASSLYRGGSKSYEQYF
v_call: TRBV10-3; j_call: TRBJ2-7; cdr3_aa: CAISEGLPYEQYF
v_call: TRBV5-1; j_call: TRBJ2-7; cdr3_aa: CASSFRDYWAEQYF
v_call: TRBV12-5; j_call: TRBJ2-2; cdr3_aa: CASGPDRPNTGELFF
v_call: TRBV9; j_call: TRBJ2-7; cdr3_aa: CASSVDHEYEQYF
v_call: TRBV27; j_call: TRBJ1-6; cdr3_aa: CASSFEGYLTPLHF
v_call: TRBV10-1; j_call: TRBJ2-2; cdr3_aa: CASSGQLNTGELFF
v_call: TRBV11-2; j_call: TRBJ1-1; cdr3_aa: CASSRSRQGEAFF
v_call: TRBV28; j_call: TRBJ1-2; cdr3_aa: CATTLPGGAYYGYTF
v_call: TRBV19; j_call: TRBJ1-1; cdr3_aa: CASSGQARVTEAFF
v_call: TRBV9; j_call: TRBJ2-2; cdr3_aa: CASSVGTTSANTGELFF
v_call: TRBV27; j_call: TRBJ2-5; cdr3_aa: CASSLFAGDDETQYF
v_call: TRBV20-1; j_call: TRBJ2-7; cdr3_aa: CSVPNRDEQYF
v_call: TRBV18; j_call: TRBJ2-7; cdr3_aa: CASSQTGPSSYEQYF
v_call: TRBV28; j_call: TRBJ2-2; cdr3_aa: CASRTRGSVSGELFF
v_call: TRBV7-8; j_call: TRBJ1-2; cdr3_aa: CASSLQGATGYTF
v_call: TRBV5-4; j_call: TRBJ2-1; cdr3_aa: CASSLAPGLAGAASYNEQFF
v_call: TRBV10-3; j_call: TRBJ1-4; cdr3_aa: CAISESGEKLFF
v_call: TRBV7-2; j_call: TRBJ1-1; cdr3_aa: CASSSYSGQGTEAFF
v_call: TRBV23-1; j_call: TRBJ1-2; cdr3_aa: CASSPIGGVVPYGYTF
v_call: TRBV5-6; j_call: TRBJ2-1; cdr3_aa: CASSLATEQFF
v_call: TRBV6-1; j_call: TRBJ1-5; cdr3_aa: CASSEAGPQHF
v_call: TRBV19; j_call: TRBJ1-1; cdr3_aa: CASLDSAQWTEAFF
v_call: TRBV5-1; j_call: TRBJ1-2; cdr3_aa: CASRTSPGHWDGYTF
v_call: TRBV27; j_call: TRBJ2-6; cdr3_aa: CASSLGWANVLTF
v_call: TRBV28; j_call: TRBJ1-5; cdr3_aa: CASRTNQPQHF
v_call: TRBV2; j_call: TRBJ2-7; cdr3_aa: CASVRVTYEQYF
v_call: TRBV5-4; j_call: TRBJ2-7; cdr3_aa: CASARRDGEQYF
v_call: TRBV25-1; j_call: TRBJ1-1; cdr3_aa: CASSFKFGAEAFF
v_call: TRBV7-7; j_call: TRBJ2-5; cdr3_aa: CASSDNQVIIVDETQYF
v_call: TRBV7-3; j_call: TRBJ2-3; cdr3_aa: CASSSLATSTDTQYF
v_call: TRBV9; j_call: TRBJ1-3; cdr3_aa: CASSPRRVGSGNTIYF
v_call: TRBV5-1; j_call: TRBJ2-4; cdr3_aa: CASSLGQVKNIQYF
v_call: TRBV18; j_call: TRBJ2-3; cdr3_aa: CASSPPSNTDTQYF
v_call: TRBV4-1; j_call: TRBJ2-5; cdr3_aa: CASSQDQGRYQETQYF